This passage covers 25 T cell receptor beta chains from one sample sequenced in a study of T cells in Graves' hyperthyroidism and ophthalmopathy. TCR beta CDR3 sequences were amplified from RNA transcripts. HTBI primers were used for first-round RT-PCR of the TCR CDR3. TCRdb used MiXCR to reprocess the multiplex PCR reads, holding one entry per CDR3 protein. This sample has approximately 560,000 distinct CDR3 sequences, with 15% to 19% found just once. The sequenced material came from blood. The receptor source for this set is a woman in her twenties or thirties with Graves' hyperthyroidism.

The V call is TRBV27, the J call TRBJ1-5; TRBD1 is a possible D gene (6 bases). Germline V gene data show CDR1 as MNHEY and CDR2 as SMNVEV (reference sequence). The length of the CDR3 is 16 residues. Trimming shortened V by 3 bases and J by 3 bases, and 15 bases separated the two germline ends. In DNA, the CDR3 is TGTGCCAGCAGTTTTACAGCGGACAGTAACAATCAGCCCCAGCATTTT. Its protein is CASSFTADSNNQPQHF.

CDR3 sequence (DNA): TGTGCCAGCTGGACAGGGTTTAATGAAAAACTGTTTTTT. Protein product: CASWTGFNEKLFF. V usage is TRBV6-1 and J usage is TRBJ1-4; 8 nucleotides align to TRBD1. The germline V gene has CDR1 MNHNS and CDR2 SASEGT. This CDR3 has 13 amino acids. The V and J ends lost 8 bases and 4 bases, in that order; junction bases with no gene match: 3.

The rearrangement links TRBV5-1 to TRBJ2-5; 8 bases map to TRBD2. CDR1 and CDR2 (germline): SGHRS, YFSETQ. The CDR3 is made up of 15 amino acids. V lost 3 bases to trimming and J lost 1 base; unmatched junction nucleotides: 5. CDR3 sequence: CASSSPGLGQETQYF. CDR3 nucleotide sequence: TGCGCCAGCAGCTCACCGGGACTAGGCCAAGAGACCCAGTACTTC.

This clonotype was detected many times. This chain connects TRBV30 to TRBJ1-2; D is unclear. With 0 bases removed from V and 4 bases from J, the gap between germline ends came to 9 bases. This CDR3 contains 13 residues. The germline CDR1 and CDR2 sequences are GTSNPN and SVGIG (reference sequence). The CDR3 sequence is CAWSVSGPYGYTF. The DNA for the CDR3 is TGTGCCTGGAGTGTATCGGGCCCCTATGGCTACACCTTC.

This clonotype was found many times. DNA of the CDR3: TGTGCCAGCAGTGAATCAGGGGGCGTCCAGCCCCAGCATTTT. Its translation: CASSESGGVQPQHF. V and J are TRBV2 and TRBJ1-5; 8 bases map to TRBD1. The CDR3 loop spans 14 amino acids. With V trimmed by 2 bases and J by 7 bases, 4 bases remained unmatched. Germline CDR1 reads SNHLY; CDR2 reads FYNNEI.

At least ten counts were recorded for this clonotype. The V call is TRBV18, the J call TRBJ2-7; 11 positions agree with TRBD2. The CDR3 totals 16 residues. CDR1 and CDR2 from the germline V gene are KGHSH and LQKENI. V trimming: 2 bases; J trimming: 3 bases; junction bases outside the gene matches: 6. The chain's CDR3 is CASSPIPLAGGYEQYF. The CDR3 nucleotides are TGTGCCAGCTCACCAATCCCGCTAGCGGGAGGCTACGAGCAGTACTTC.

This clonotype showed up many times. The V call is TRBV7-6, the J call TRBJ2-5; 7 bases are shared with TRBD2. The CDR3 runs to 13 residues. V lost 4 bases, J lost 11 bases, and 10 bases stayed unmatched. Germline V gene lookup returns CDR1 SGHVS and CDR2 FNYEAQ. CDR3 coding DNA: TGTGCCAGCAGCTACTCGGGGGGTTGGCCACAGTACTTC. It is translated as CASSYSGGWPQYF.

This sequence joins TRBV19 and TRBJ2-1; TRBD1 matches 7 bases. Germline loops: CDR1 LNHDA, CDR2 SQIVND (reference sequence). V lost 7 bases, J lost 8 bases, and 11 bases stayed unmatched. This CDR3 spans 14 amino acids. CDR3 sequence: CASTRQGFLYEQFF. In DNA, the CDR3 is TGTGCCAGTACTAGACAGGGTTTTCTCTATGAGCAGTTCTTC. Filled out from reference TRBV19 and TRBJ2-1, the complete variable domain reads DGGITQSPKYLFRKEGQNVTLSCEQNLNHDAMYWYRQDPGQGLRLIYYSQIVNDFQKGDIAEGYSVSREKKESFPLTVTSAQKNPTAFYLCASTRQGFLYEQFFGPGTRLTVL.

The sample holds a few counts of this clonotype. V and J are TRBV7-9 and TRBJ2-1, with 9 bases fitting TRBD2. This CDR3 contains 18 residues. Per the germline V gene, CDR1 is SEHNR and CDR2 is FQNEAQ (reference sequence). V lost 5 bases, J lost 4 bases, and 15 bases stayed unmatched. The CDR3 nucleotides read TGTGCCAGCAGCCGTGGGGTGGCTAGCGGGACCCTGTACAATGAGCAGTTCTTC. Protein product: CASSRGVASGTLYNEQFF.

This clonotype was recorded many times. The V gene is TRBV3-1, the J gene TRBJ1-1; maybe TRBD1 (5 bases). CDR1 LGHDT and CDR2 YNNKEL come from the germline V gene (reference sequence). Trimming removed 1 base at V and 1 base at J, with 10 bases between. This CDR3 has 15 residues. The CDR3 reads CASSQGMGGNTEAFF. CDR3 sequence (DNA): TGTGCCAGCAGCCAAGGGATGGGGGGGAACACTGAAGCTTTCTTT.

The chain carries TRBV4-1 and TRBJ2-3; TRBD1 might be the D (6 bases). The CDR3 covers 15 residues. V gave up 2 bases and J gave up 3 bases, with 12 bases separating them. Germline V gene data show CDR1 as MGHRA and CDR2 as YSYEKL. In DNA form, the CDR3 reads TGCGCCAGCAGCCAACCCCGGGACATAACAGATACGCAGTATTTT. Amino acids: CASSQPRDITDTQYF.

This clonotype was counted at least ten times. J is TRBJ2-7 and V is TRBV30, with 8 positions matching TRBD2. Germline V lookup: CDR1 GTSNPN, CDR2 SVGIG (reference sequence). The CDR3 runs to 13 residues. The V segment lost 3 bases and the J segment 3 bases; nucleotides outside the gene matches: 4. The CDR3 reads CAWSRGTSYEQYF. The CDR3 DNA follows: TGTGCCTGGAGCAGAGGGACTAGCTACGAGCAGTACTTC.

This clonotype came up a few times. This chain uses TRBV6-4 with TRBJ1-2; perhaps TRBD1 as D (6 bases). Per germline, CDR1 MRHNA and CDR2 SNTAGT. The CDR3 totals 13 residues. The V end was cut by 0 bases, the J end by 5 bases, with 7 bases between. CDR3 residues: CASSDSTGYGYTF. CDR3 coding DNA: TGTGCCAGCAGTGACTCAACAGGGTATGGCTACACCTTC.

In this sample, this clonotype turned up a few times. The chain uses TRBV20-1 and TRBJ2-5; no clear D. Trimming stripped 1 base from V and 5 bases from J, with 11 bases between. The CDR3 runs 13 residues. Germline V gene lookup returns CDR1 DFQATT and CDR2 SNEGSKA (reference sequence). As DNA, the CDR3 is TGCAGTGCTAGAGGTTTCGCCGCCGAGACCCAGTACTTC. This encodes CSARGFAAETQYF.

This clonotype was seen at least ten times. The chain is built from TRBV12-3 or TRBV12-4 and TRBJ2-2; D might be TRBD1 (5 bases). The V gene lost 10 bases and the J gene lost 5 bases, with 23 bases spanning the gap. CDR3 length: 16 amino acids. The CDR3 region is CATRTQGPTRTGELFF. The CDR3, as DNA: TGTGCCACTAGAACGCAGGGTCCCACGAGGACCGGGGAGCTGTTTTTT.

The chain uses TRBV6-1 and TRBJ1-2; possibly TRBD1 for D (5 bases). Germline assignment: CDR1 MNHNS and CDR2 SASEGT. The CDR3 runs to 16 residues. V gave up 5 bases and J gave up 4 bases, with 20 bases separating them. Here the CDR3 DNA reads TGTGCCAGCAGTCCAGAGCCCAGGGTGGGGCTCTATGGCTACACCTTC. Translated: CASSPEPRVGLYGYTF.

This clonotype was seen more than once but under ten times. The CDR3 nucleotides are TGTGCCAGCAGGGAGCGTGCAGATACGCAGTATTTT. Its translation is CASRERADTQYF. J is TRBJ2-3 and V is TRBV28, with D hard to call. This CDR3 is built from 12 residues. V was pared by 6 bases and J by 4 bases, with 8 bases between. Germline CDR1 MDHEN, CDR2 SYDVKM.

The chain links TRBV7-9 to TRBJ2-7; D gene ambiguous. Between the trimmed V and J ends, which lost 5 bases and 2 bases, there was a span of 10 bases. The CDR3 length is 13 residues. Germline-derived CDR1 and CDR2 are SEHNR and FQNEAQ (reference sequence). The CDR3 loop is CASSPQVPYEQYF. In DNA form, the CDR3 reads TGTGCCAGCAGCCCGCAGGTGCCCTACGAGCAGTACTTC.

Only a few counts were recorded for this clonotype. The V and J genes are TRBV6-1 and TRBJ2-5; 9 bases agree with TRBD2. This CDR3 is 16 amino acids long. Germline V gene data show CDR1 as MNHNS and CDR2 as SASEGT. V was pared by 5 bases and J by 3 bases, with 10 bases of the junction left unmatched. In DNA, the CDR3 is TGTGCCAGCAGTTACCGACGGGTAGCGGGAGAAGAGACCCAGTACTTC. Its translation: CASSYRRVAGEETQYF.

The CDR3 DNA follows: TGTGCCAGCAGCCTACTAGCTACCGAGCAGTACTTC. It is translated as CASSLLATEQYF. This chain links TRBV3-1 with TRBJ2-7; TRBD2 is a possible D gene (6 bases). V lost 4 bases to trimming and J lost 6 bases, with 10 bases between them. Germline CDR1 LGHDT, CDR2 YNNKEL (reference sequence). CDR3 length: 12 amino acids.

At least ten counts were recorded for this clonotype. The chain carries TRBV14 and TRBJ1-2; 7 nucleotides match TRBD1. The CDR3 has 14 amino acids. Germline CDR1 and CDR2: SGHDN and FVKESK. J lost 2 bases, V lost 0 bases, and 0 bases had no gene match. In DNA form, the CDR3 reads TGTGCCAGCAGCCAAGAGACAGGGAACTATGGCTACACCTTC. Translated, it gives CASSQETGNYGYTF.

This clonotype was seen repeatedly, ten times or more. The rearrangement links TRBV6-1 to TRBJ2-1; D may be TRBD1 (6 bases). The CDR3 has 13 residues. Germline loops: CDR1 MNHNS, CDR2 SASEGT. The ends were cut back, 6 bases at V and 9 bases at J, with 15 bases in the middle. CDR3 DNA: TGTGCCAGCAGACAGGGAGAAGTCGGTGAGCAGTTCTTC. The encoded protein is CASRQGEVGEQFF.

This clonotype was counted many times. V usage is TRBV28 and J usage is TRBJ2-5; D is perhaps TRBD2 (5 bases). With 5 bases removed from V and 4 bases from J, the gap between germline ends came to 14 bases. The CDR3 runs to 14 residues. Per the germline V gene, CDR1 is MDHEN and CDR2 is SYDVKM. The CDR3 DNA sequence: TGTGCCAGCAGTCCCGGACTGATTGGAGAGACCCAGTACTTC. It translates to CASSPGLIGETQYF.

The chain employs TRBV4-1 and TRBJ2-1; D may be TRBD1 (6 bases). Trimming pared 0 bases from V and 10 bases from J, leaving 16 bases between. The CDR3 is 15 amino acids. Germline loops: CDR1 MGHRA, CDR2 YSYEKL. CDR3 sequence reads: CASSQESTGQNEQFF. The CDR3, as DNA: TGCGCCAGCAGCCAAGAATCCACAGGGCAAAACGAGCAGTTCTTC.

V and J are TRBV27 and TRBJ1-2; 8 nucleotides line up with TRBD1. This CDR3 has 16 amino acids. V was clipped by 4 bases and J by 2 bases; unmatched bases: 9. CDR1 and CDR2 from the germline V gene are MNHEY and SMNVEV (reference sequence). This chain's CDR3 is CASSSSTGVLNYGYTF. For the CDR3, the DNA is TGTGCCAGCAGTTCCTCGACAGGGGTTCTAAACTATGGCTACACCTTC.